Presented here are 6 T cell receptor beta chains from one specimen sequenced in a study of T cells in Graves' hyperthyroidism and ophthalmopathy (dated by TCRdb to between 2018 and 2021). Library preparation was by multiplex PCR. Data came from an Illumina HiSeq 2000. The TCR beta CDR3 regions were amplified from RNA transcripts. A first-round RT-PCR of the TCR CDR3 used the HTBI primer set with the Qiagen OneStep RT-PCR kit. Using fastp trimming at Q25 and MiXCR clonotype assembly, TCRdb reanalyzed the public sequencing data and kept in-frame beta chains. Rows are unified per CDR3 protein, each entry keeping the most common DNA and genes. In all, the sample holds about 520,000 distinct CDR3 sequences, and about 24% of those were seen once. Of the sample, about 11% falls within the top ten clones. The material sequenced was blood. The receptors derive from a woman younger than 45 with Graves' ophthalmopathy.

The J gene is TRBJ2-2, the V gene TRBV14; D is unresolved. The germline V gene has CDR1 SGHDN and CDR2 FVKESK. Trimming took off 4 bases at V and 3 bases at J, with 12 bases between the two ends. CDR3 length: 15 amino acids. Here the CDR3 reads CASSPLRADTGELFF. The CDR3 region has the DNA TGTGCCAGCAGCCCCCTTAGGGCGGACACCGGGGAGCTGTTTTTT.

This clonotype was observed a handful of times. This chain joins TRBV12-3 or TRBV12-4 and TRBJ1-5, with D perhaps TRBD1 (5 bases). The CDR3 runs to 13 residues. Trimming shortened V by 5 bases and J by 7 bases, and 12 bases separated the two germline ends. The CDR3 protein is CASSHPGGQPQHF. CDR3 sequence (DNA): TGTGCCAGCAGTCACCCGGGGGGGCAGCCCCAGCATTTT.

The chain employs TRBV20-1 and TRBJ2-5; 12 bases map to TRBD2. J was trimmed by 4 bases and V by 7 bases; bases with no gene match: 7. The CDR3 has 14 amino acids. Germline CDR1 is DFQATT and CDR2 is SNEGSKA (reference sequence). The CDR3 protein is CSVGASGRGETQYF. CDR3 nucleotide sequence: TGCAGTGTCGGGGCTAGCGGGAGGGGAGAGACCCAGTACTTC.

The chain employs TRBV15 and TRBJ1-6, with unresolved D. V was pared by 0 bases and J by 5 bases, with 14 bases between. Germline lookup yields CDR1 LNHNV and CDR2 YYDKDF (reference sequence). The CDR3 length is 17 residues. The CDR3 nucleotides are TGTGCCACCAGCAGAGAGGGCGGCTATTGGAATAATTCACCCCTCCACTTT. It is translated as CATSREGGYWNNSPLHF.

This clonotype was recorded at least ten times. The chain recombines TRBV4-3 with TRBJ2-5; perhaps TRBD1 as D (6 bases). Germline CDR1 LGHNA, CDR2 YSLEER. CDR3 length equals 19 residues. The V end lost 3 bases, the J end lost 7 bases, and 30 bases lay between the germline ends. The CDR3 DNA sequence: TGCGCCAGCAGCCATAGCTTCTCGGGGACAAGGGATCAAGATTGGACCCAGTACTTC. This translates into CASSHSFSGTRDQDWTQYF.

V is TRBV19 and J is TRBJ1-2; perhaps TRBD1 as D (6 bases). The germline gives CDR1 LNHDA, CDR2 SQIVND (reference sequence). The V and J ends lost 4 bases and 3 bases respectively, with 12 bases between them. The CDR3 runs 14 residues. The CDR3 nucleotides read TGTGCCAGTAGTACAGGACAGACCTACTATGGCTACACCTTC. This translates into CASSTGQTYYGYTF.